This T cell receptor (beta chain) appears in the sequencing data of a study of control samples from healthy donors and cancer patients. Trimming cost V 2 bases and J 7 bases, with 9 bases left between them. Germline CDR1 reads SGDLS; CDR2 reads YYNGEE. The CDR3 length is 12 residues. The assay was immunoSEQ multiplex PCR, and TCRdb's table has in-frame clones only and misses some. The sample yields fewer than 70,000 clones, approximately 80% seen once. This chain joins TRBV9 and TRBJ1-2; weak D call: TRBD1 (5 bases). The receptor was derived from a woman aged 45-60 years with lung cancer. Specimen: PBMCs. The CDR3 coding sequence is TGTGCCAGCAGCGTTCTTCAGGGTGGCTACACCTTC. Translation: CASSVLQGGYTF.